The 4 T cell receptor beta chains given below trace back to one sample, sequenced in a study of blood T cell repertoires in COVID-19. Clones were sequenced by immunoSEQ multiplex PCR, and TCRdb holds only the in-frame ones, with some missing. The data contain about 120,000 clones, over 85% of them singletons. What was sequenced was peripheral blood. The receptors shown here come from a man in his fifties or sixties with active COVID-19.

This clone is a singleton in its sample. The genes are TRBV6-8 and TRBJ2-7, with 9 bases that match TRBD2. The CDR3 has 15 amino acids. Per germline, CDR1 MNHGY and CDR2 SAAAGT. The V and J ends lost 6 bases and 2 bases, in that order; junction bases with no gene match: 8. Here the CDR3 reads CASRATSGNAYEQYF. In nucleotides, the CDR3 is TGTGCCAGCAGGGCGACTAGCGGTAATGCCTACGAGCAGTACTTC.

The sample holds one count of this clone. The chain is built from TRBV5-4 and TRBJ1-2, with D possibly being TRBD1 (6 bases). Between the trimmed V and J ends, which lost 0 bases and 8 bases, there was a span of 11 bases. CDR3 length equals 13 residues. CDR1 and CDR2 from the germline V gene are SGHNT and YYREEE (reference sequence). The CDR3, as DNA: TGTGCCAGCAGCTTGGCGGCAGGGGAAGGCTACACCTTC. This sequence encodes CASSLAAGEGYTF.

The V and J genes are TRBV7-2 and TRBJ2-3; 8 bases align to TRBD2. The V gene's germline CDR1 is SGHTA and CDR2 FQGNSA. The J segment lost 4 bases and the V segment lost 5 bases, leaving 8 bases of the junction unmatched. The CDR3 is 15 amino acids. The CDR3: CASSRRGGISDTQYF. As DNA, the CDR3 is TGTGCCAGCAGCCGCCGGGGGGGAATTTCAGATACGCAGTATTTT.

J is TRBJ2-5 and V is TRBV3-1 (or the pseudogene TRBV3-2); 10 bases are shared with TRBD2. V shed 4 bases, J shed 1 base, and the junction held 6 bases outside the gene matches. Germline V gene sequence: CDR1 LGHDT, CDR2 YNNKEL (reference sequence). This CDR3 spans 16 amino acids. CDR3 bases: TGTGCCAGCAGCCGTGGGCTAGCGGGGGTCCAAGAGACCCAGTACTTC. Translating it yields CASSRGLAGVQETQYF.